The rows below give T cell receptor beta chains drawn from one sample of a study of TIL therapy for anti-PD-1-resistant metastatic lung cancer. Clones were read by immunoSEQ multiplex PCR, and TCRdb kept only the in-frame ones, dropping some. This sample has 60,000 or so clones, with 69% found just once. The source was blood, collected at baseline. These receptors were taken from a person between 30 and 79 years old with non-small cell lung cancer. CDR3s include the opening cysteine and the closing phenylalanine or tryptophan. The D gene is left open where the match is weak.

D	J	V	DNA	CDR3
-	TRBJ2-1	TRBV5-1	TGCGCCAGCTCAGCAGAAAGCGGCTACAATGAGCAGTTCTTC	CASSAESGYNEQFF
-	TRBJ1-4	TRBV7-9	TGTGCCAGCAGCTTAAAGGGAGAACTGTTTTTT	CASSLKGELFF
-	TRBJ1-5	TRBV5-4	TGTGCCAGCTCCAGGGGTTCGGATCAGCCCCAGCATTTT	CASSRGSDQPQHF
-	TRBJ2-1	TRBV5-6	TGTGCCAGCAGTCCCTCTAGCTCCAATACCGTGGACAATGAGCAGTTCTTC	CASSPSSSNTVDNEQFF
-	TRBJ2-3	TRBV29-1	TGCAGCGTTGAAGACCTGGGGGGAGGCACAGATACGCAGTATTTT	CSVEDLGGGTDTQYF
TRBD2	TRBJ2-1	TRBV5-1	TGCGCCAGCAGCCCTGACGGGACTAGCGGGGATAGGGATGAGCAGTTCTTC	CASSPDGTSGDRDEQFF
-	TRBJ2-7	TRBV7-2	TGTGCCAGCAGCTTATGGGGGGCTTCCTACGAGCAGTACTTC	CASSLWGASYEQYF
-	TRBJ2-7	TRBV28	TGTGCCAGCAGTCCGTTGAGGCACCCTTACGAGCAGTACTTC	CASSPLRHPYEQYF
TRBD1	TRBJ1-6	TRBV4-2	TGTGCCAGCAGCCAAGGTCCAGGGGGTCGGAATTCACCCCTCCACTTT	CASSQGPGGRNSPLHF
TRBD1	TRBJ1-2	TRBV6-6	TGTGCCAGCAGTTACTCCTTTAGGACAGGGGATGGCTACACCTTC	CASSYSFRTGDGYTF
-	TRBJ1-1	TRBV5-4	TGTGCCAGCAGCTCTTTGTCCCTCGCTGAAGCTTTCTTT	CASSSLSLAEAFF